Listed below are T cell receptor beta chains from one sample, sequenced in a study of regulatory T cells in long-lasting Graves disease. Using its own MiXCR run on the multiplex PCR reads, TCRdb lists one record per CDR3 protein. The table shows about 660,000 distinct CDR3 sequences, with approximately 29% occurring only once. The source material was peripheral blood mononuclear cells (PBMCs), sampled when the disease was refractory, from a patient treated with antithyroid drugs. The receptors were sampled from a female donor with Graves disease. CDR3s include the opening cysteine and the closing phenylalanine or tryptophan. The D gene is left open where the match is weak. Clone size, where shown, is once, few, many, or a class for clones that have expanded.

CDR3 DNA: TGTGCCTGGAGTGCCCTTTCGTCAGGCTATGGCTACACCTTC
CDR3 protein: CAWSALSSGYGYTF
clone size: once
D gene: .
V gene: TRBV30
J gene: TRBJ1-2

CDR3 DNA: TGTGCCAGCAGCCCCTCCGCCCGCTACGAGCAGTACTTC
CDR3 protein: CASSPSARYEQYF
clone size: many
D gene: .
V gene: TRBV3-1
J gene: TRBJ2-7

CDR3 DNA: TGTGCCAGCAGTGAATGGTGGGGGCAGCCCCAGCATTTT
CDR3 protein: CASSEWWGQPQHF
clone size: .
D gene: .
V gene: TRBV6-1
J gene: TRBJ1-5

CDR3 DNA: TGTGCCTGGGGGACAGGGGTCAATCAGCCCCAGCATTTT
CDR3 protein: CAWGTGVNQPQHF
clone size: .
D gene: TRBD1
V gene: TRBV30
J gene: TRBJ1-5

CDR3 DNA: TGTGCCAGCTCACCACAGGGGTCGACTAATGAAAAACTGTTTTTT
CDR3 protein: CASSPQGSTNEKLFF
clone size: .
D gene: .
V gene: TRBV18
J gene: TRBJ1-4

CDR3 DNA: TGTGCCATCAGTGAGGAGGGGAATGAAGCTTTCTTT
CDR3 protein: CAISEEGNEAFF
clone size: .
D gene: .
V gene: TRBV10-3
J gene: TRBJ1-1

CDR3 DNA: TGTGCCAGCAGCTTCGGACAGGGGGGCTTTGAAGCTTTCTTT
CDR3 protein: CASSFGQGGFEAFF
clone size: .
D gene: TRBD1
V gene: TRBV13
J gene: TRBJ1-1

CDR3 DNA: TGTGCCAGCCGAAGAGCGGGGGAGCTGTTTTTT
CDR3 protein: CASRRAGELFF
clone size: few
D gene: .
V gene: TRBV6-1
J gene: TRBJ2-2

CDR3 DNA: TGTGCCAGCAGCGTAGGGGAGACTAGCGGGAGCTACGAGCAGTACTTC
CDR3 protein: CASSVGETSGSYEQYF
clone size: .
D gene: TRBD2
V gene: TRBV9
J gene: TRBJ2-7

CDR3 DNA: TGCAGTGCCAGAGACAGAACGAACACCGGGGAGCTGTTTTTT
CDR3 protein: CSARDRTNTGELFF
clone size: .
D gene: .
V gene: TRBV20-1
J gene: TRBJ2-2

CDR3 DNA: TGTGCCAGCAGTACGGGACGGTACTATGGCTACACCTTC
CDR3 protein: CASSTGRYYGYTF
clone size: .
D gene: .
V gene: TRBV12-3/TRBV12-4
J gene: TRBJ1-2

CDR3 DNA: TGCAGTGCTAGCCCCCAGACGGGAGGCGGGGGGGAGCTGTTTTTT
CDR3 protein: CSASPQTGGGGELFF
clone size: .
D gene: TRBD2
V gene: TRBV20-1
J gene: TRBJ2-2

CDR3 DNA: TGTGCCAGCAGTCTAAGAGACAGGGCGGGCGAGCAGTACTTC
CDR3 protein: CASSLRDRAGEQYF
clone size: .
D gene: TRBD1
V gene: TRBV6-1
J gene: TRBJ2-7

CDR3 DNA: TGTGCCAGCAGTTCCCTTTCGGGGGGCGGTCAGCCCCAGCATTTT
CDR3 protein: CASSSLSGGGQPQHF
clone size: .
D gene: .
V gene: TRBV12-3/TRBV12-4
J gene: TRBJ1-5

CDR3 DNA: TGTGCCACCAGACCCTACCGGACACTCTCCGCTTCTTACTATGGCTACACCTTC
CDR3 protein: CATRPYRTLSASYYGYTF
clone size: .
D gene: .
V gene: TRBV24-1
J gene: TRBJ1-2

CDR3 DNA: TGTGCCTGGAGTGTACGAGGAGGGGCCATGAACACTGAAGCTTTCTTT
CDR3 protein: CAWSVRGGAMNTEAFF
clone size: .
D gene: .
V gene: TRBV30
J gene: TRBJ1-1

CDR3 DNA: TGTGCCAGCAGTGAATTTCCGGGGTCAGGCCAAGAGACCCAGTACTTC
CDR3 protein: CASSEFPGSGQETQYF
clone size: .
D gene: .
V gene: TRBV25-1
J gene: TRBJ2-5

CDR3 DNA: TGTGCCACCAGTGAGGGAGCGTCACCCCTCCACTTT
CDR3 protein: CATSEGASPLHF
clone size: few
D gene: .
V gene: TRBV24-1
J gene: TRBJ1-6

CDR3 DNA: TGTGCCAGCCTCGACCCCCCATATGGCTACACCTTC
CDR3 protein: CASLDPPYGYTF
clone size: many
D gene: .
V gene: TRBV6-1
J gene: TRBJ1-2

CDR3 DNA: TGTGCCAGCAGTCAAGGGACAGCCGGGTGGAACTATGGCTACACCTTC
CDR3 protein: CASSQGTAGWNYGYTF
clone size: many
D gene: TRBD1
V gene: TRBV12-3/TRBV12-4
J gene: TRBJ1-2

CDR3 DNA: TGTGCCAGCAGCCCCCCGTTAGGACCCACCTACGAGCAGTACTTC
CDR3 protein: CASSPPLGPTYEQYF
clone size: .
D gene: .
V gene: TRBV14
J gene: TRBJ2-7

CDR3 DNA: TGTGCCAGCAGTACCGGGACTAGCGGGAGTAAGTACAATGAGCAGTTCTTC
CDR3 protein: CASSTGTSGSKYNEQFF
clone size: few
D gene: TRBD2
V gene: TRBV2
J gene: TRBJ2-1

CDR3 DNA: TGTGCCTGGTGCCATAGCAATCAGCCCCAGCATTTT
CDR3 protein: CAWCHSNQPQHF
clone size: once
D gene: .
V gene: TRBV30
J gene: TRBJ1-5

CDR3 DNA: TGTGCCAGCAGCGTGTCCCGGGACAGGGGGATCGGCGAGCAGTACTTC
CDR3 protein: CASSVSRDRGIGEQYF
clone size: few
D gene: TRBD1
V gene: TRBV9
J gene: TRBJ2-7

CDR3 DNA: TGTGCCAGCAGCTTGGTTAGCGGGAGGTTTGAGACCCAGTACTTC
CDR3 protein: CASSLVSGRFETQYF
clone size: once
D gene: TRBD2
V gene: TRBV7-3
J gene: TRBJ2-5

CDR3 DNA: TGTGCCACCAGCAGGGTGCCCCAATGGGGCCTAGAACCCTACGAGCAGTACTTC
CDR3 protein: CATSRVPQWGLEPYEQYF
clone size: .
D gene: .
V gene: TRBV15
J gene: TRBJ2-7

CDR3 DNA: TGTGCCAGCAGTTTGGACGGAACCCAAGAGACCCAGTACTTC
CDR3 protein: CASSLDGTQETQYF
clone size: many
D gene: .
V gene: TRBV28
J gene: TRBJ2-5

CDR3 DNA: TGTGCCAGCAGTTACTCGAATGCGGAGAACACTGAAGCTTTCTTT
CDR3 protein: CASSYSNAENTEAFF
clone size: many
D gene: .
V gene: TRBV6-5
J gene: TRBJ1-1

CDR3 DNA: TGTGCCACATCCCCATCCACCTATGGCTACACCTTC
CDR3 protein: CATSPSTYGYTF
clone size: few
D gene: .
V gene: TRBV7-9
J gene: TRBJ1-2

CDR3 DNA: TGTGCCATCGGTGAGGTAGGCCCGGGTCAGCCCCAGCATTTT
CDR3 protein: CAIGEVGPGQPQHF
clone size: .
D gene: .
V gene: TRBV10-3
J gene: TRBJ1-5

CDR3 DNA: TGTGCCAGCACCCTGACCGGGACAGGACGAGGTGGCTACACCTTC
CDR3 protein: CASTLTGTGRGGYTF
clone size: few
D gene: TRBD1
V gene: TRBV27
J gene: TRBJ1-2

CDR3 DNA: TGTGCCAGCAGTGACCGGGACAGGGGGGGAATCGGCTACACCTTC
CDR3 protein: CASSDRDRGGIGYTF
clone size: many
D gene: TRBD1
V gene: TRBV2
J gene: TRBJ1-2

CDR3 DNA: TGTGCCACCTTACCGGGACCCACCTACGAGCAGTACTTC
CDR3 protein: CATLPGPTYEQYF
clone size: few
D gene: .
V gene: TRBV6-1
J gene: TRBJ2-7

CDR3 DNA: TGTGCCAGCAGTGAAGACCCCAGGGTCTACGTGGCTTTCTTT
CDR3 protein: CASSEDPRVYVAFF
clone size: many
D gene: .
V gene: TRBV2
J gene: TRBJ1-1

CDR3 DNA: TGTGCCAGCAGCCCCTCAGGGGCCAGTAACTATGGCTACACCTTC
CDR3 protein: CASSPSGASNYGYTF
clone size: once
D gene: .
V gene: TRBV12-3/TRBV12-4
J gene: TRBJ1-2

CDR3 DNA: TGTGCCAGCAGTTTAAGGTCGGTTGAAGCTTTCTTT
CDR3 protein: CASSLRSVEAFF
clone size: many
D gene: .
V gene: TRBV28
J gene: TRBJ1-1

CDR3 DNA: TGTGCCAGCAGCATTGACAGGGTGACGAATTCACCCCTCCACTTT
CDR3 protein: CASSIDRVTNSPLHF
clone size: few
D gene: TRBD1
V gene: TRBV6-1
J gene: TRBJ1-6

CDR3 DNA: TGTGCCAGCAGGGACCCCCGGACAGGGATGAACACTGAAGCTTTCTTT
CDR3 protein: CASRDPRTGMNTEAFF
clone size: .
D gene: TRBD1
V gene: TRBV12-3/TRBV12-4
J gene: TRBJ1-1

CDR3 DNA: TGTGCCAGCAGGATACTAGCGGGAGACCTCAATGAGCAGTTCTTC
CDR3 protein: CASRILAGDLNEQFF
clone size: once
D gene: TRBD2
V gene: TRBV6-4
J gene: TRBJ2-1

CDR3 DNA: TGTGCCAGCAGCTTAGATGAGGTGGGGACCGGGGAGCTGTTTTTT
CDR3 protein: CASSLDEVGTGELFF
clone size: .
D gene: .
V gene: TRBV7-7
J gene: TRBJ2-2

CDR3 DNA: TGCGCCAGCAGACCAGGGGTTGGGAATCAGCCCCAGCATTTT
CDR3 protein: CASRPGVGNQPQHF
clone size: few
D gene: .
V gene: TRBV5-1
J gene: TRBJ1-5

CDR3 DNA: TGCAGTGCTAGAGATAGGGTAGCGGGGGACCAAGAGACCCAGTACTTC
CDR3 protein: CSARDRVAGDQETQYF
clone size: few
D gene: TRBD2
V gene: TRBV20-1
J gene: TRBJ2-5

CDR3 DNA: TGTGCCACCAGCAGAGATCTCGGGTACGAGCAGTACTTC
CDR3 protein: CATSRDLGYEQYF
clone size: few
D gene: .
V gene: TRBV15
J gene: TRBJ2-7

CDR3 DNA: TGTGCCAGTAGTCCAGCGGGGACCGTAGTCTACGAGCAGTACTTC
CDR3 protein: CASSPAGTVVYEQYF
clone size: few
D gene: TRBD2
V gene: TRBV19
J gene: TRBJ2-7

CDR3 DNA: TGTGCCAGCAGCTTAGAGCCCAAGAACACCGGGGAGCTGTTTTTT
CDR3 protein: CASSLEPKNTGELFF
clone size: .
D gene: .
V gene: TRBV7-9
J gene: TRBJ2-2

CDR3 DNA: TGTGCCAGCAGTTACGATAGGGGGGCGTACGAGCAGTACTTC
CDR3 protein: CASSYDRGAYEQYF
clone size: .
D gene: .
V gene: TRBV6-5
J gene: TRBJ2-7

CDR3 DNA: TGCGCCAAGGGCCGGGACAGGGGGTTCTACGAGCAGTACTTC
CDR3 protein: CAKGRDRGFYEQYF
clone size: .
D gene: TRBD1
V gene: TRBV10-1
J gene: TRBJ2-7

CDR3 DNA: TGTGCCAGCATAGGAAGGAAATCCTACGAGCAGTACTTC
CDR3 protein: CASIGRKSYEQYF
clone size: many
D gene: .
V gene: TRBV27
J gene: TRBJ2-7